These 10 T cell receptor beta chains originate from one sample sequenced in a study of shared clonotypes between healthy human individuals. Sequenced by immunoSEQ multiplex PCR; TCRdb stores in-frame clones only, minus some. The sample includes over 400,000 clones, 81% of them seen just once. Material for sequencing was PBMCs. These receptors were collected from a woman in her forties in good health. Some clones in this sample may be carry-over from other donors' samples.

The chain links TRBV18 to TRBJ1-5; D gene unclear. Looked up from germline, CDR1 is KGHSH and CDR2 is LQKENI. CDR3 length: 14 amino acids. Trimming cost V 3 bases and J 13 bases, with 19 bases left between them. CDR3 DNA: TGTGCCAGCTCACCCGGAGACACTTTCTCGTCTCAGCATTTT. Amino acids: CASSPGDTFSSQHF.

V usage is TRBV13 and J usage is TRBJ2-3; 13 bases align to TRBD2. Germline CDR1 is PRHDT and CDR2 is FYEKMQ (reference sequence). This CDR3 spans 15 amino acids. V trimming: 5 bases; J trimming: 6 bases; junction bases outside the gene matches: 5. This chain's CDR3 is CASSLGLAGVDTQYF. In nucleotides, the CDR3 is TGTGCCAGCAGCCTTGGACTAGCGGGAGTGGATACGCAGTATTTT. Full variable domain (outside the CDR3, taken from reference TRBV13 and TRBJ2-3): AAGVIQSPRHLIKEKRETATLKCYPIPRHDTVYWYQQGPGQDPQFLISFYEKMQSDKGSIPDRFSAQQFSDYHSELNMSSLELGDSALYFCASSLGLAGVDTQYFGPGTRLTVL.

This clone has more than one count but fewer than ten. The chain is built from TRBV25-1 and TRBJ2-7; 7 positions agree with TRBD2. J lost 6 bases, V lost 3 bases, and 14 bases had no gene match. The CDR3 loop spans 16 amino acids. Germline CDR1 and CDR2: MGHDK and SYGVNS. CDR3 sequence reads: CASSESSGGVASEQYF. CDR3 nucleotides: TGTGCCAGCAGTGAGTCTAGCGGAGGGGTTGCATCCGAGCAGTACTTC.

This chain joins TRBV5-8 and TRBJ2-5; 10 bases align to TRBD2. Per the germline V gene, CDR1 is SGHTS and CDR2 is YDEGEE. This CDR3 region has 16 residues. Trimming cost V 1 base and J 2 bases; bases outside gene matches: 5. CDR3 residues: CASSLWASGGQETQYF. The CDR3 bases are TGTGCCAGCAGCTTGTGGGCTAGCGGGGGTCAAGAGACCCAGTACTTC.

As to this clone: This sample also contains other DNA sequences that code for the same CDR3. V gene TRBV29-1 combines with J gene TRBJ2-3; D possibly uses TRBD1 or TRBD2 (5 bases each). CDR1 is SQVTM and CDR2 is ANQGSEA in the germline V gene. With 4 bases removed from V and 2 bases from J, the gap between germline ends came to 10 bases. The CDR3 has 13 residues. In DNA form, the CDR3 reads TGCAGCGTTGGGGGGACCCTCACAGATACGCAGTATTTT. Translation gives CSVGGTLTDTQYF.

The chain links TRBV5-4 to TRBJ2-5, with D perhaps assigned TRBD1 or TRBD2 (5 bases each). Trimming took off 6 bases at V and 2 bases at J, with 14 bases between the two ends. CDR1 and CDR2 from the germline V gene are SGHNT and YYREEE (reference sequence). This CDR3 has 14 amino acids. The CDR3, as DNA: TGTGCCAGCACCCGGGGCCAGCAACAAGAGACCCAGTACTTC. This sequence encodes CASTRGQQQETQYF.

The CDR3 DNA sequence: TGTGCCAGCAGTGATGCGGTTATCGACAGGTCGTCCTACGAGCAGTACTTC. Translated, it gives CASSDAVIDRSSYEQYF. This chain connects TRBV6-1 to TRBJ2-7, with D maybe TRBD1 (6 bases). Trimming left V 3 bases short and J 1 base short, with 19 bases between. CDR3 length: 17 residues. Per the germline V gene, CDR1 is MNHNS and CDR2 is SASEGT.

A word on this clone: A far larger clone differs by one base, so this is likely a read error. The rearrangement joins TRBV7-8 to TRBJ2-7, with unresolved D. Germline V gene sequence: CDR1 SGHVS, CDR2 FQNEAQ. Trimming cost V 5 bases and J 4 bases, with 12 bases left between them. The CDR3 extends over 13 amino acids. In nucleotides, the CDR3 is TGTGCCAGCAGCCGAGTGCCTTCTTACGAGCAGTACTTC. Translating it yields CASSRVPSYEQYF.

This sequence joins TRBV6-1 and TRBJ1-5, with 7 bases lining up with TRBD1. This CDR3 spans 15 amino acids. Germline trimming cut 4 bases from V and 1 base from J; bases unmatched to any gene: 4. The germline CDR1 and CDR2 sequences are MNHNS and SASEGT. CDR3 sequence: CASSAQGNSNQPQHF. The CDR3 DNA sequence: TGTGCCAGCAGTGCACAGGGGAACAGCAATCAGCCCCAGCATTTT.

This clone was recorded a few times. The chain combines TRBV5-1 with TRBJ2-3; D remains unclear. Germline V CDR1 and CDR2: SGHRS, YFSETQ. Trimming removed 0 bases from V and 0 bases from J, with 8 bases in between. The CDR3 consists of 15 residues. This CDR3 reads CASSLEMTSTDTQYF. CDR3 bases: TGCGCCAGCAGCTTGGAGATGACTAGCACAGATACGCAGTATTTT.